The next 15 T cell receptor beta chains were all read from a single sample in a study of shared clonotypes between healthy human individuals. Terminally differentiated effector memory CD45RA+ cells were left out of the naive CD8 fraction, which was CD45RO-negative and positively selected for CCR7. Sequencing was performed with immunoSEQ multiplex PCR; in TCRdb, only in-frame clones are kept and a portion is missing. This table holds about 2 million clones, about 95% found once. The sequencing sample was made of naive CD8+ T cells sorted from blood. The receptor set was obtained from a man aged 18 to 29 in good health.

The chain couples TRBV27 to TRBJ2-5; maybe TRBD2 (5 bases). Germline V CDR1 and CDR2: MNHEY, SMNVEV (reference sequence). V gave up 5 bases and J gave up 3 bases, with 19 bases separating them. The length of the CDR3 is 16 residues. In DNA form, the CDR3 reads TGTGCCAGCAGTCCTCGTTCCCCACTAGGCGAAGAGACCCAGTACTTC. This encodes CASSPRSPLGEETQYF.

This chain links TRBV10-1 with TRBJ1-6; D gene unclear. This CDR3 is 13 amino acids long. V was clipped by 4 bases and J by 13 bases, with 14 bases between them. Germline V CDR1 and CDR2: WNHNN, SYGVQD (reference sequence). In nucleotides, the CDR3 is TGCGCCAGCAGTGGGCCGGGAGGATCGCCCCTCCACTTT. This encodes CASSGPGGSPLHF.

The J gene is TRBJ1-1, the V gene TRBV4-1; D possibly corresponds to TRBD1 (6 bases). Germline CDR1 MGHRA, CDR2 YSYEKL. The CDR3 covers 15 residues. Deletions cut 5 bases from V and 4 bases from J, with 17 bases between. The CDR3 protein is CASSSRGGSSTEAFF. The CDR3 DNA follows: TGCGCCAGCAGCAGCAGGGGAGGGTCAAGCACTGAAGCTTTCTTT.

The CDR3 sequence is CASSYATSGASYEQYF. The DNA of the CDR3 is TGTGCCAGCAGTTACGCGACTAGCGGGGCATCCTACGAGCAGTACTTC. The chain carries TRBV6-5 and TRBJ2-7, with 11 positions matching TRBD2. This CDR3 is built from 16 residues. V shed 2 bases and J 1 base; nucleotides not matched to a gene: 4. Germline loops: CDR1 MNHEY, CDR2 SVGAGI.

This chain uses TRBV15 with TRBJ1-2; D is unresolved. Germline V gene data show CDR1 as LNHNV and CDR2 as YYDKDF (reference sequence). V shed 0 bases and J shed 0 bases, with 5 bases lying between them. There are 14 residues in the CDR3. CDR3 sequence reads: CATSRDGSNYGYTF. As DNA, the CDR3 is TGTGCCACCAGCAGAGATGGCTCTAACTATGGCTACACCTTC.

The table lists this clone with a few counts. The chain combines TRBV11-2 with TRBJ2-3; D gene uncertain. Trimming stripped 4 bases from V and 2 bases from J, with 4 bases between. The CDR3 sequence is 12 residues long. Germline loops: CDR1 SGHAT, CDR2 FQNNGV. The CDR3 here is CASSSFTDTQYF. The DNA of the CDR3 is TGTGCCAGCAGCTCCTTCACAGATACGCAGTATTTT. The whole variable domain, filled in from reference TRBV11-2 and TRBJ2-3, reads EAGVAQSPRYKIIEKRQSVAFWCNPISGHATLYWYQQILGQGPKLLIQFQNNGVVDDSQLPKDRFSAERLKGVDSTLKIQPAKLEDSAVYLCASSSFTDTQYFGPGTRLTVL.

Comment on this clone: This CDR3 is also generated by other DNA sequences in the sample. The chain carries TRBV7-2 and TRBJ2-2; D remains ambiguous. CDR3 length equals 13 residues. In germline, CDR1 is SGHTA, CDR2 FQGNSA. Trimming left V 1 base short and J 4 bases short, with 4 bases between. The CDR3: CASSLVFTGELFF. The CDR3 coding sequence is TGTGCCAGCAGCTTAGTGTTCACCGGGGAGCTGTTTTTT.

This sequence joins TRBV4-1 and TRBJ2-7, with TRBD2 identical over 9 bases. The CDR3 spans 18 residues. V was pared by 6 bases and J by 4 bases, with 19 bases of the junction left unmatched. Germline V gives CDR1 MGHRA, CDR2 YSYEKL. This CDR3 reads CASSEGEAGGNRFYEQYF. CDR3 bases: TGCGCCAGCAGTGAAGGGGAGGCGGGAGGGAACCGGTTTTACGAGCAGTACTTC.

The chain recombines TRBV2 with TRBJ1-1; D call uncertain. CDR3 size: 14 residues. Per the germline V gene, CDR1 is SNHLY and CDR2 is FYNNEI. V lost 5 bases to trimming and J lost 0 bases, with 10 bases between them. The CDR3 DNA is TGTGCCAGCAGTTCATGGGGAGTGAACACTGAAGCTTTCTTT. This encodes CASSSWGVNTEAFF.

The V and J genes are TRBV7-9 and TRBJ2-7; 13 bases are a match to TRBD2. The junction had 11 bases not matched to a gene; V was cut back by 10 bases and J by 2 bases. The germline V gene encodes CDR1 SEHNR and CDR2 FQNEAQ (reference sequence). CDR3 length: 16 residues. The CDR3 sequence is CAIGLAGDGIAYEQYF. The DNA for the CDR3 is TGTGCCATCGGACTAGCGGGAGACGGGATTGCCTACGAGCAGTACTTC.

This chain connects TRBV5-1 to TRBJ2-7; TRBD2 is a possible D gene (5 bases). This CDR3 has 13 residues. Per the germline V gene, CDR1 is SGHRS and CDR2 is YFSETQ. Trimming cost V 0 bases and J 3 bases, with 7 bases left between them. In nucleotides, the CDR3 is TGCGCCAGCAGCTTGGGTGAGGGCTACGAGCAGTACTTC. Translation: CASSLGEGYEQYF. The entire variable domain, with the rest obtained from reference TRBV5-1 and TRBJ2-7, is as follows: KAGVTQTPRYLIKTRGQQVTLSCSPISGHRSVSWYQQTPGQGLQFLFEYFSETQRNKGNFPGRFSGRQFSNSRSEMNVSTLELGDSALYLCASSLGEGYEQYFGPGTRLTVT.

The rearrangement links TRBV5-4 to TRBJ1-1, with 7 bases aligning to TRBD1. The V gene's germline CDR1 is SGHNT and CDR2 YYREEE (reference sequence). The CDR3 length is 14 residues. J was trimmed by 1 base and V by 5 bases; bases with no gene match: 5. The DNA for the CDR3 is TGTGCCAGCAGAGGCAGGGGGGGGAACACTGAAGCTTTCTTT. Translating it yields CASRGRGGNTEAFF.

The chain combines TRBV27 with TRBJ1-5; TRBD1 matches 11 bases. V dropped 5 bases and J dropped 8; count of bases not matched to a gene: 8. CDR1 is MNHEY, CDR2 SMNVEV, per germline (reference sequence). The CDR3 has 15 amino acids. CDR3 loop: CASSPGTGGLKPQHF. The CDR3 bases are TGTGCCAGCAGTCCTGGGACAGGGGGGTTGAAGCCCCAGCATTTT.

The gene calls are TRBV5-1 and TRBJ2-7; D remains unclear. CDR1 is SGHRS, CDR2 YFSETQ, per germline. With 1 base removed from V and 2 bases from J, the gap between germline ends came to 7 bases. This CDR3 contains 13 residues. In DNA, the CDR3 is TGCGCCAGCAGCTTGTACCCAGCCTACGAGCAGTACTTC. Its protein is CASSLYPAYEQYF.

V gene TRBV7-9 combines with J gene TRBJ1-4; tentatively, D is TRBD1 (5 bases). Trimming took 5 bases from V and 8 from J, leaving 15 bases between them. The CDR3 spans 14 residues. Germline assignment: CDR1 SEHNR and CDR2 FQNEAQ (reference sequence). In DNA, the CDR3 is TGTGCCAGCAGCCCGGGGACCCCGAGGGAAAAACTGTTTTTT. Its protein product is CASSPGTPREKLFF. Full variable domain (rest looked up from reference TRBV7-9 and TRBJ1-4): DTGVSQNPRHKITKRGQNVTFRCDPISEHNRLYWYRQTLGQGPEFLTYFQNEAQLEKSRLLSDRFSAERPKGSFSTLEIQRTEQGDSAMYLCASSPGTPREKLFFGSGTQLSVL.